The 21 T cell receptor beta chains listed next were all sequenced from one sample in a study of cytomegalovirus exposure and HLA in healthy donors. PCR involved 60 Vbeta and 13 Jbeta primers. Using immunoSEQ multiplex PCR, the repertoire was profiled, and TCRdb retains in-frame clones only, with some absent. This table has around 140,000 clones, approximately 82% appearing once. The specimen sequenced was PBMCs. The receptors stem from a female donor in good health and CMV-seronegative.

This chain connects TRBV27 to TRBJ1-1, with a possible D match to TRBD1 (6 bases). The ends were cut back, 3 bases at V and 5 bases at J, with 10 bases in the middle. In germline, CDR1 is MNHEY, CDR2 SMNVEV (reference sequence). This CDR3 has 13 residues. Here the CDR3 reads CASSFRGYTEAFF. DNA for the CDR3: TGTGCCAGCAGTTTCAGGGGTTATACTGAAGCTTTCTTT.

This CDR3 reads CASSLVGSGTVLYNEQFF. In DNA, the CDR3 is TGCGCCAGCAGCTTGGTAGGAAGCGGGACGGTACTCTACAATGAGCAGTTCTTC. The J gene is TRBJ2-1, the V gene TRBV5-1; the match to TRBD2 covers 7 bases. The CDR3 covers 18 residues. V dropped 0 bases and J dropped 3; count of bases not matched to a gene: 12. Germline CDR1 is SGHRS and CDR2 is YFSETQ.

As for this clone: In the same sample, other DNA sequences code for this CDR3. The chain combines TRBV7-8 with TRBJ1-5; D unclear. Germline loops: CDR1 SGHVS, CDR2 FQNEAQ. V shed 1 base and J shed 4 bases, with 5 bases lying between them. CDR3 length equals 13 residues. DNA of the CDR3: TGTGCCAGCAGCTTAGACAGAAATCAGCCCCAGCATTTT. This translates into CASSLDRNQPQHF.

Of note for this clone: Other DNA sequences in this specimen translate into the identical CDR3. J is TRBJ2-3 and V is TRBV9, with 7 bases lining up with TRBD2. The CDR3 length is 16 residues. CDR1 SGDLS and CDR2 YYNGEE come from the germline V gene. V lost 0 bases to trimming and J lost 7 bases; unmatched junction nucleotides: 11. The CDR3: CASSVGSGGGWYTQYF. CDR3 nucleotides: TGTGCCAGCAGCGTAGGCTCGGGGGGAGGTTGGTATACGCAGTATTTT.

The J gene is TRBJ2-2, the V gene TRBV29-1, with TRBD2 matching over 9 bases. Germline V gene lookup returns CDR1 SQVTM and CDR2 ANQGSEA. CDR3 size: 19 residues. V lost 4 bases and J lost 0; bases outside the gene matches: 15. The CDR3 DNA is TGCAGCGTTGTGGAGGGGGGGCTAGCGGGGTTCGCGAACACCGGGGAGCTGTTTTTT. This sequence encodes CSVVEGGLAGFANTGELFF.

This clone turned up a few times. This CDR3 reads CASRPPGQATDTQYF. In DNA form, the CDR3 reads TGTGCCAGCAGGCCGCCGGGACAGGCCACAGATACGCAGTATTTT. The genes are TRBV7-2 and TRBJ2-3; TRBD1 matches 8 bases. Germline V gene lookup returns CDR1 SGHTA and CDR2 FQGNSA. This CDR3 is 15 amino acids long. V trimming: 6 bases; J trimming: 2 bases; junction bases outside the gene matches: 7. The whole variable domain, filled in from reference TRBV7-2 and TRBJ2-3, reads GAGVSQSPSNKVTEKGKDVELRCDPISGHTALYWYRQSLGQGLEFLIYFQGNSAPDKSGLPSDRFSAERTGGSVSTLTIQRTQQEDSAVYLCASRPPGQATDTQYFGPGTRLTVL.

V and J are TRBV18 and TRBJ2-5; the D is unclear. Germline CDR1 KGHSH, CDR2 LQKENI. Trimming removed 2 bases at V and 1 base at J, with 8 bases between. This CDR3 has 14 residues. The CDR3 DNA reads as TGTGCCAGCTCACCAAGACTCACCCAAGAGACCCAGTACTTC. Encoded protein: CASSPRLTQETQYF.

The CDR3 spells CASSFYWTGELEQYF. The CDR3 DNA follows: TGTGCCAGCAGCTTTTACTGGACAGGGGAACTCGAGCAGTACTTC. The genes are TRBV7-2 and TRBJ2-7; the match to TRBD1 covers 9 bases. The germline V gene encodes CDR1 SGHTA and CDR2 FQGNSA. The CDR3 contains 15 residues. Trimming removed 3 bases from V and 6 bases from J; junction bases left unmatched: 9.

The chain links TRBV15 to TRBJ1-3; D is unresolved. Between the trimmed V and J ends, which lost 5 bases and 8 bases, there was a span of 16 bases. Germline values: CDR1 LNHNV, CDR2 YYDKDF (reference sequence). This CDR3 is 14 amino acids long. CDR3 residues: CATSSRRVGDTIYF. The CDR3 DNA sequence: TGTGCCACCAGCTCCCGCCGGGTGGGAGACACCATATATTTT.

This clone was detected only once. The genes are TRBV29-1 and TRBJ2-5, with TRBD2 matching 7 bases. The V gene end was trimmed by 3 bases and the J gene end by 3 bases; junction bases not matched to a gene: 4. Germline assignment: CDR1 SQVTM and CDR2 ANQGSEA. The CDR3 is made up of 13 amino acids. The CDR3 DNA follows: TGCAGCGTTGAGGCCGGGAGGAAAGAGACCCAGTACTTC. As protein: CSVEAGRKETQYF.

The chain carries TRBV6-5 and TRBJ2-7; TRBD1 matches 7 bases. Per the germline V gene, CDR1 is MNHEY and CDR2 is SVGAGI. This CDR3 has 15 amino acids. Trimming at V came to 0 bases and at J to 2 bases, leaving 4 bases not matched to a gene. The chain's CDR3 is CASSYSGTAPYEQYF. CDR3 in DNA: TGTGCCAGCAGTTACTCCGGGACAGCACCCTACGAGCAGTACTTC.

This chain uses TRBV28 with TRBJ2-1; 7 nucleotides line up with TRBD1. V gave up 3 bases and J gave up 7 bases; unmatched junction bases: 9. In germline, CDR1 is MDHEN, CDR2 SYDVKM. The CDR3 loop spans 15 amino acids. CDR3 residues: CASSLRYRGRNEQFF. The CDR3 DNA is TGTGCCAGCAGTTTGCGATACAGGGGAAGGAATGAGCAGTTCTTC.

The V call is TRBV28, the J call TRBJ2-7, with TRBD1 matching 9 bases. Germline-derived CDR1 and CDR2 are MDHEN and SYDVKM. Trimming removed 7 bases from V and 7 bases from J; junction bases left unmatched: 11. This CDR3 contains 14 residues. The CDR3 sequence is CASITTGTGIEQYF. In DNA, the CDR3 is TGTGCCAGCATAACTACCGGGACAGGGATTGAGCAGTACTTC.

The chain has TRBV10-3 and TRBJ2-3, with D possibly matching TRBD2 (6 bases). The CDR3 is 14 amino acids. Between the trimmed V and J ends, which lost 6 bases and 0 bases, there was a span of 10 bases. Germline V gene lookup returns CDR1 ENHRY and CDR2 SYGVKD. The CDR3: CAISRDLSTDTQYF. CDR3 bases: TGTGCCATCAGCCGGGACTTGAGCACAGATACGCAGTATTTT.

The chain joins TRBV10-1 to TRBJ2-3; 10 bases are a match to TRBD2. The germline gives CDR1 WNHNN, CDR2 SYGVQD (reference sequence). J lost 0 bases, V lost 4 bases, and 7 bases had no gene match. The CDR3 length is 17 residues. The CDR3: CASSGLAGASSTDTQYF. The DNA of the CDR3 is TGCGCCAGCAGTGGCCTAGCGGGAGCTTCTAGCACAGATACGCAGTATTTT.

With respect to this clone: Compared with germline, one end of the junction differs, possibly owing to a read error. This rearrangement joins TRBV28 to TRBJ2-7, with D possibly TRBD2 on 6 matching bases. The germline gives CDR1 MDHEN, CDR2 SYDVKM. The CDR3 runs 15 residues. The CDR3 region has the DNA TGTGCCAGCAGTTTAGGGCGGGACGGCCCCTCAGGAGGCAACTTC. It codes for CASSLGRDGPSGGNF.

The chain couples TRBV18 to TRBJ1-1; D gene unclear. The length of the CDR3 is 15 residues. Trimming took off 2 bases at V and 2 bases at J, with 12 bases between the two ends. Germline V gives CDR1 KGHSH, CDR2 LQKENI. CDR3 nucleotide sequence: TGTGCCAGCTCACCATTTCAGGCACCTAACACTGAAGCTTTCTTT. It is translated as CASSPFQAPNTEAFF. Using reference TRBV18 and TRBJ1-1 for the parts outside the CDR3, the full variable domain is NAGVMQNPRHLVRRRGQEARLRCSPMKGHSHVYWYRQLPEEGLKFMVYLQKENIIDESGMPKERFSAEFPKEGPSILRIQQVVRGDSAAYFCASSPFQAPNTEAFFGQGTRLTVV.

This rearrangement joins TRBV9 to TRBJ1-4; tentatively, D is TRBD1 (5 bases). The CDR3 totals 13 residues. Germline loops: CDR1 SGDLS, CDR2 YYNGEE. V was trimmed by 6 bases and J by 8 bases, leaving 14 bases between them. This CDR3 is CASNRRGGEKLFF. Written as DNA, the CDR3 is TGTGCCAGCAATAGAAGGGGCGGCGAAAAACTGTTTTTT. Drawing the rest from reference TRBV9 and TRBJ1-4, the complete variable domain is DSGVTQTPKHLITATGQRVTLRCSPRSGDLSVYWYQQSLDQGLQFLIQYYNGEERAKGNILERFSAQQFPDLHSELNLSSLELGDSALYFCASNRRGGEKLFFGSGTQLSVL.

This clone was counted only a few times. This CDR3 is CASRQGPRSGNTIYF. DNA of the CDR3: TGTGCCAGCAGACAGGGGCCCCGCTCTGGAAACACCATATATTTT. The chain is built from TRBV5-6 and TRBJ1-3, with 7 bases lining up with TRBD1. The junction had 5 bases not matched to a gene; V was cut back by 5 bases and J by 0 bases. Germline V CDR1 and CDR2: SGHDT, YYEEEE. This CDR3 is 15 amino acids long.

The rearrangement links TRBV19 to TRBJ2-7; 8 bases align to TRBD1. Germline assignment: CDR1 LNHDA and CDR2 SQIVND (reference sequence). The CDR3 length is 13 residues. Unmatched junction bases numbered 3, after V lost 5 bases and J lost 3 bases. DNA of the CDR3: TGTGCCAGTAGTGAGACAGGGGACTACGAGCAGTACTTC. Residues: CASSETGDYEQYF.

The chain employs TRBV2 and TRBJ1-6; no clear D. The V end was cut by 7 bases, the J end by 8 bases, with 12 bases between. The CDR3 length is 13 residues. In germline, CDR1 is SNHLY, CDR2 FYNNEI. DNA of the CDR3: TGTGCCAGCATGCGGGGTAGAGATTCACCCCTCCACTTT. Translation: CASMRGRDSPLHF. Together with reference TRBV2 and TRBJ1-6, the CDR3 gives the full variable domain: EPEVTQTPSHQVTQMGQEVILRCVPISNHLYFYWYRQILGQKVEFLVSFYNNEISEKSEIFDDQFSVERPDGSNFTLKIRSTKLEDSAMYFCASMRGRDSPLHFGNGTRLTVT.